One and the same sample provided the 18 T cell receptor beta chains below, sequenced in a study of OX40 agonist ivuxolimab in advanced cancers. The assay was immunoSEQ multiplex PCR, and TCRdb's table has in-frame clones only and misses some. The sample consists of roughly 110,000 clones, roughly 90% of them appearing once. This sample comprised CD4+ or CD8+ T cells sorted from blood, obtained in a trial of the OX40 agonist ivuxolimab. Every receptor here comes from an adult with an advanced solid tumor such as melanoma, head and neck, liver or kidney cancer.

This rearrangement joins TRBV18 to TRBJ1-1; D possibly corresponds to TRBD1 (5 bases). The V gene lost 3 bases and the J gene lost 2 bases, with 13 bases spanning the gap. The CDR3 consists of 15 residues. Germline lookup yields CDR1 KGHSH and CDR2 LQKENI. CDR3 DNA sequence: TGTGCCAGCTCACCCCCGGGGACGGCTAACACTGAAGCTTTCTTT. Its translation is CASSPPGTANTEAFF.

This clone was detected only a few times. The chain is built from TRBV7-2 and TRBJ2-7, with unresolved D. CDR3 length: 17 residues. Germline CDR1 is SGHTA and CDR2 is FQGNSA. Trimming pared 1 base from V and 0 bases from J, leaving 16 bases between. The CDR3 region has the DNA TGTGCCAGCAGCTTAGAGGGCTTGGGGATTAGCTCCTACGAGCAGTACTTC. Residues: CASSLEGLGISSYEQYF.

This chain uses TRBV7-8 with TRBJ1-1; D gene uncertain. Per the germline V gene, CDR1 is SGHVS and CDR2 is FQNEAQ. CDR3 size: 15 residues. The V end lost 0 bases, the J end lost 4 bases, and 12 bases lay between the germline ends. CDR3 protein: CASSLAPGWATEAFF. The DNA of the CDR3 is TGTGCCAGCAGCTTAGCCCCGGGGTGGGCCACTGAAGCTTTCTTT.

J is TRBJ2-1 and V is TRBV6-6, with TRBD2 identical over 9 bases. Germline CDR1 reads MNHNY; CDR2 reads SVGAGI (reference sequence). This CDR3 region has 16 residues. J lost 4 bases, V lost 6 bases, and 10 bases had no gene match. CDR3 sequence: CASSGNSGRVYNEQFF. The CDR3 coding sequence is TGTGCCAGCAGCGGCAATAGCGGGAGAGTATACAATGAGCAGTTCTTC.

This clone was seen only a few times. This rearrangement joins TRBV5-1 to TRBJ2-5, with TRBD1 matching 9 bases. V was clipped by 1 base and J by 5 bases; unmatched bases: 6. CDR3 length: 15 amino acids. Germline V gene lookup returns CDR1 SGHRS and CDR2 YFSETQ. This CDR3 is CASSLSQGAVETQYF. In DNA, the CDR3 is TGCGCCAGCAGCTTGTCACAGGGGGCGGTGGAGACCCAGTACTTC.

This clone was found once. The chain recombines TRBV25-1 with TRBJ2-7; either TRBD1 or TRBD2 may supply D (6 bases each). The CDR3 contains 14 residues. Per the germline V gene, CDR1 is MGHDK and CDR2 is SYGVNS. The V gene lost 6 bases and the J gene lost 6 bases, with 18 bases spanning the gap. Written as DNA, the CDR3 is TGTGCCAGCAGCCCGGGCGGGACATCTCTCGAGCAGTACTTC. This encodes CASSPGGTSLEQYF.

The chain employs TRBV25-1 and TRBJ1-2; 9 bases fit TRBD1. The V segment lost 7 bases and the J segment 4 bases; nucleotides outside the gene matches: 7. The CDR3 has 14 residues. Germline V gives CDR1 MGHDK, CDR2 SYGVNS. The CDR3 loop reads CASNSGTGTYGYTF. CDR3 nucleotide sequence: TGTGCCAGCAACTCCGGGACAGGGACCTATGGCTACACCTTC.

The CDR3 coding sequence is TGTGCCAGCAGTGACTACTTGGGTTATGGCTACACCTTC. The encoded protein is CASSDYLGYGYTF. V usage is TRBV6-4 and J usage is TRBJ1-2; D is unclear. Trimming cost V 1 base and J 5 bases, with 8 bases left between them. Looked up from germline, CDR1 is MRHNA and CDR2 is SNTAGT. This CDR3 has 13 residues.

The J gene is TRBJ1-1, the V gene TRBV19; D not certain. This CDR3 contains 16 residues. V lost 4 bases and J lost 0, with 15 bases in between. Germline V gene sequence: CDR1 LNHDA, CDR2 SQIVND (reference sequence). The DNA for the CDR3 is TGTGCCAGTAGTAACCAGTTTTCGGGCCTGAACACTGAAGCTTTCTTT. It is translated as CASSNQFSGLNTEAFF.

Of note for this clone: Other DNA sequences from this sample encode an identical CDR3 as well. The genes are TRBV9 and TRBJ2-7; 10 bases are shared with TRBD2. J gave up 4 bases and V 3 bases, and 7 bases lay outside the gene matches. This CDR3 comprises 15 residues. Germline V lookup: CDR1 SGDLS, CDR2 YYNGEE. The CDR3 is CASSGGLAGEYEQYF. CDR3 coding DNA: TGTGCCAGCAGCGGCGGGCTAGCGGGAGAATACGAGCAGTACTTC.

The rearrangement uses TRBV10-2 and TRBJ2-5; D unresolved. Germline assignment: CDR1 WSHSY and CDR2 SAAADI. The CDR3 covers 12 residues. Trimming pared 7 bases from V and 5 bases from J, leaving 11 bases between. CDR3 DNA: TGCGCCAGCACCCCGAGTGGGGAGACCCAGTACTTC. Residues: CASTPSGETQYF.

The rearrangement links TRBV19 to TRBJ2-2, with 7 positions matching TRBD2. The CDR3 spans 16 residues. Germline V CDR1 and CDR2: LNHDA, SQIVND (reference sequence). The V gene end was trimmed by 5 bases and the J gene end by 2 bases; junction bases not matched to a gene: 8. The CDR3 DNA reads TGTGCCAGTAGTGCCAGAGGGAGGGCCAACACCGGGGAGCTGTTTTTT. Protein: CASSARGRANTGELFF. The full variable domain, completed using reference TRBV19 and TRBJ2-2, is DGGITQSPKYLFRKEGQNVTLSCEQNLNHDAMYWYRQDPGQGLRLIYYSQIVNDFQKGDIAEGYSVSREKKESFPLTVTSAQKNPTAFYLCASSARGRANTGELFFGEGSRLTVL.

This chain connects TRBV6-5 to TRBJ2-1; possible D gene TRBD1, 6 bases. Per germline, CDR1 MNHEY and CDR2 SVGAGI. The V gene lost 6 bases and the J gene lost 12 bases, with 18 bases spanning the gap. The CDR3 runs 13 residues. For the CDR3, the DNA is TGTGCCAGCAGCCCCGCAGGGGTTATGGGGCAGTTCTTC. It encodes CASSPAGVMGQFF.

This chain uses TRBV23-1 with TRBJ2-5; D uncertain. TRBV23-1 is reported as an ORF; its role is uncertain. V lost 3 bases and J 3 bases, leaving 20 bases between the germline ends. The CDR3 spans 17 residues. This CDR3 reads CASSHTLRAPHEETQYF. The CDR3 DNA is TGCGCCAGCAGTCATACACTCCGGGCCCCCCACGAAGAGACCCAGTACTTC.

This clone was counted between two and nine times. The chain has TRBV27 and TRBJ1-1, with 12 bases that match TRBD1. Trimming at V came to 3 bases and at J to 11 bases, leaving 7 bases not matched to a gene. Germline loops: CDR1 MNHEY, CDR2 SMNVEV (reference sequence). The CDR3 consists of 14 residues. CDR3 protein: CASSFGTGGAGAFF. The CDR3 region has the DNA TGTGCCAGCAGTTTTGGGACAGGGGGCGCGGGGGCTTTCTTT.

The V gene is TRBV5-6, the J gene TRBJ2-1; D is perhaps TRBD2 (6 bases). The CDR3 sequence is 14 residues long. Germline values: CDR1 SGHDT, CDR2 YYEEEE. V lost 6 bases to trimming and J lost 5 bases, with 15 bases between them. CDR3 bases: TGTGCCAGCAACCGGGGAGGCGGGAACAATGAGCAGTTCTTC. Protein product: CASNRGGGNNEQFF.

The chain joins TRBV19 to TRBJ1-5, with D tentatively TRBD1 (5 bases). The germline V gene encodes CDR1 LNHDA and CDR2 SQIVND (reference sequence). The CDR3 is made up of 12 amino acids. Trimming left V 6 bases short and J 9 bases short, with 12 bases between. CDR3 region: CASSGEGRPQHF. The CDR3 DNA follows: TGTGCCAGTAGCGGGGAGGGACGGCCCCAGCATTTT.

In DNA form, the CDR3 reads TGTGCCAGCTCCGGTAGTCTGGGCTACACCTTC. This codes for CASSGSLGYTF. The rearrangement uses TRBV6-6 and TRBJ1-2; the D is unclear. Germline values: CDR1 MNHNY, CDR2 SVGAGI (reference sequence). V lost 8 bases and J 8 bases, leaving 12 bases between the germline ends. The CDR3 is made up of 11 amino acids.